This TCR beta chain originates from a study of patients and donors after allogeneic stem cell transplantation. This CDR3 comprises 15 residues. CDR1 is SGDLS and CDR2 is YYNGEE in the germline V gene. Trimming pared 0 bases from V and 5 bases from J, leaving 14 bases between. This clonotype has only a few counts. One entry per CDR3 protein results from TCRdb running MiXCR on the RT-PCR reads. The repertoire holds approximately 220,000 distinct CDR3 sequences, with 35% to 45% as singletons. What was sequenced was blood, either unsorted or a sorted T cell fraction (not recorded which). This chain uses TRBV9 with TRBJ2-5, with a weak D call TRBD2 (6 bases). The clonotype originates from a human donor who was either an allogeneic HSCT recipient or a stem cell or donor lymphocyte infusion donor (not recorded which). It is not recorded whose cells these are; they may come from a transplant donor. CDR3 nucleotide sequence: TGTGCCAGCAGCGTAGCCGGGGGAAGACAGGAGACCCAGTACTTC. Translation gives CASSVAGGRQETQYF.